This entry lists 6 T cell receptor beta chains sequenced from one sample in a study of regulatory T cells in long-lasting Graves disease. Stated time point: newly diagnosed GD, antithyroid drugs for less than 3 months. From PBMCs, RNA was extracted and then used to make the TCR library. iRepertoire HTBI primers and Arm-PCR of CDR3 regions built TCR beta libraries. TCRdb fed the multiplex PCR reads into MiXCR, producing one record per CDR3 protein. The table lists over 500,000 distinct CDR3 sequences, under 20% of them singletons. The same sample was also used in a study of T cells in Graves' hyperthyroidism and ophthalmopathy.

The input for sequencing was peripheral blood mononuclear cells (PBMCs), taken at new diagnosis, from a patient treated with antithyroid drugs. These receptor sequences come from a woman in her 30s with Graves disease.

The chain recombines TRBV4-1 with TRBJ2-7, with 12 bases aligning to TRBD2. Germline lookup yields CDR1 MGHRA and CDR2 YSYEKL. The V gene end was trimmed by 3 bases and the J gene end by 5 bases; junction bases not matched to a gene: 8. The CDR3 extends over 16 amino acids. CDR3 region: CASSQLTSGSPHEQYF. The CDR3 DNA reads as TGCGCCAGCAGCCAGTTGACTAGCGGGAGTCCCCACGAGCAGTACTTC.

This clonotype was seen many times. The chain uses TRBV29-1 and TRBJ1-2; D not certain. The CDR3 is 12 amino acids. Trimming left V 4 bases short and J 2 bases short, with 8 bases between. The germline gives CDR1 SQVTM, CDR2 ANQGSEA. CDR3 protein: CSVAYDNYGYTF. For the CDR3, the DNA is TGCAGCGTTGCCTACGACAACTATGGCTACACCTTC.

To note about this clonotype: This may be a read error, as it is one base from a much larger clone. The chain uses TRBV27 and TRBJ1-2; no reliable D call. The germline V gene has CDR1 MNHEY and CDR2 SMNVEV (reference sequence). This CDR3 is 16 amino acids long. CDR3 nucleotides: TGTGCCAGCAGTTTCTCAGTTGAGGGATCCTACTATGGCTGCACCTTC. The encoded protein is CASSFSVEGSYYGCTF.

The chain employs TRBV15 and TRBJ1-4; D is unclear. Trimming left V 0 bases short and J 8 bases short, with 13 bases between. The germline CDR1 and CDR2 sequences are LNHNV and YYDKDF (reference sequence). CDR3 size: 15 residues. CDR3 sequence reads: CATSREFGVGEKLFF. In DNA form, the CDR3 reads TGTGCCACCAGCAGAGAATTCGGGGTGGGCGAAAAACTGTTTTTT.

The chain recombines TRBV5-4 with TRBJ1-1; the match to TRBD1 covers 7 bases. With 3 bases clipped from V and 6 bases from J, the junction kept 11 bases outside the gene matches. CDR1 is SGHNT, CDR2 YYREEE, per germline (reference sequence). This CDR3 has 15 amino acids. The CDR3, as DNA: TGTGCCAGCAGCTCAGCCGTGACAGGGCCCCCTGAAGCTTTCTTT. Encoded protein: CASSSAVTGPPEAFF.

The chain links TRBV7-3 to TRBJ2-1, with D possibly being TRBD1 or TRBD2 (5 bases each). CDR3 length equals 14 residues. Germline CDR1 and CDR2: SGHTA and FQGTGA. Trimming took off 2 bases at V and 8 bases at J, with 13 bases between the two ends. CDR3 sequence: CASSLFSGTDEQFF. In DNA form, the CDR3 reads TGTGCCAGCAGCTTATTTTCCGGGACCGATGAGCAGTTCTTC.